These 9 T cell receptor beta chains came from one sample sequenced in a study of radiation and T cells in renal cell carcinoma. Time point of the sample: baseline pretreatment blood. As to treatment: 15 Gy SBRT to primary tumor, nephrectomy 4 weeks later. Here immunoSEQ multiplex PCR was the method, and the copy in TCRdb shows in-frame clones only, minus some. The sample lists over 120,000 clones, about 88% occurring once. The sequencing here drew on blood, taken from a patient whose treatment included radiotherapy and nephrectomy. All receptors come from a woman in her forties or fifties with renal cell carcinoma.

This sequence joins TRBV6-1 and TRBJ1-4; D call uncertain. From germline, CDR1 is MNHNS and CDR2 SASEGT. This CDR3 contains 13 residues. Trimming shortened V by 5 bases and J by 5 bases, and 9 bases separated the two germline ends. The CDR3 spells CASSTSPNEKLFF. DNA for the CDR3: TGTGCCAGCAGTACTTCTCCAAATGAAAAACTGTTTTTT.

CDR3 sequence (DNA): TGTGCCAGCAGCGTTACGACAGGGGCCGGGGAGCTGTTTTTT. This gives the protein CASSVTTGAGELFF. The chain recombines TRBV9 with TRBJ2-2; 8 bases fit TRBD1. The CDR3 spans 14 residues. Germline V CDR1 and CDR2: SGDLS, YYNGEE. Trimming cost V 2 bases and J 6 bases; bases outside gene matches: 3.

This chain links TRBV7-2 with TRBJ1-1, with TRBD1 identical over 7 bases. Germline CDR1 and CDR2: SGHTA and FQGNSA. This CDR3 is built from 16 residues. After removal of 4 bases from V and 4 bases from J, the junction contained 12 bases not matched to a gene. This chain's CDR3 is CASSSQGSGASTEAFF. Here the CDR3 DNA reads TGTGCCAGCAGCTCACAGGGGTCGGGGGCGAGCACTGAAGCTTTCTTT.

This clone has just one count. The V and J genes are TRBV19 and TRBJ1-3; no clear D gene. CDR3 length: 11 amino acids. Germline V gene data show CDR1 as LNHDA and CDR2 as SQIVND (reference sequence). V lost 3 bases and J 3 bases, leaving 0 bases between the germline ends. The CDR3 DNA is TGTGCCAGTAGTATTGGAAACACCATATATTTT. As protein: CASSIGNTIYF.

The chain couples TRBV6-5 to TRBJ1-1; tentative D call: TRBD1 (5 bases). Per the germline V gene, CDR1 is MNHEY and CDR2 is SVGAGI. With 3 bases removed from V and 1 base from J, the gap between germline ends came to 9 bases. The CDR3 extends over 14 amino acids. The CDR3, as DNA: TGTGCCAGCAGTTATAGTGGGGGGAACACTGAAGCTTTCTTT. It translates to CASSYSGGNTEAFF.

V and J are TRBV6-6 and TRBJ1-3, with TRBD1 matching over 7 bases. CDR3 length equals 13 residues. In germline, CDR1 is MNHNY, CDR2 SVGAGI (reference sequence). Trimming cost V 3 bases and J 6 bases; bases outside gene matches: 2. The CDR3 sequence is CASSYTGENTIYF. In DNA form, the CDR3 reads TGTGCCAGCAGTTATACAGGGGAAAACACCATATATTTT.

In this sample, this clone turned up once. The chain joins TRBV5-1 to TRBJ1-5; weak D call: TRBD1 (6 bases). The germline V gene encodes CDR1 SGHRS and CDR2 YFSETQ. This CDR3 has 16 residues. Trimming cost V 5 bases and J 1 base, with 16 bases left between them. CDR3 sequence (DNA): TGCGCCAGCAGTCCAGTGGGGGGGCTAAGCAATCAGCCCCAGCATTTT. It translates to CASSPVGGLSNQPQHF.

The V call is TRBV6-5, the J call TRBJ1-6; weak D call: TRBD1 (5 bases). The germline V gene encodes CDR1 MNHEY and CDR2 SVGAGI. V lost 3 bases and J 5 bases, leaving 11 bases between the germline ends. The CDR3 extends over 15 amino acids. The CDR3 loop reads CASSYVGRNNSPLHF. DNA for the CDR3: TGTGCCAGCAGTTATGTGGGGCGGAATAATTCACCCCTCCACTTT.

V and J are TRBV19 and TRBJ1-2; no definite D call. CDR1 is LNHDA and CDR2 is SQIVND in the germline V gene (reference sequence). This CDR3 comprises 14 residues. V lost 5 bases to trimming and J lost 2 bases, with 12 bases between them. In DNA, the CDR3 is TGTGCCAGTAGTGGCCGAGGTGGGAACTATGGCTACACCTTC. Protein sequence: CASSGRGGNYGYTF.